This is a list of T cell receptor beta chains from one sample in a study of neoadjuvant anti-PD-1 for oral cavity cancer. The assay was immunoSEQ multiplex PCR, and TCRdb's table has in-frame clones only and misses some. The sample comprises roughly 46,000 clones, approximately 80% of which are singletons, and around 4.9% rests with the top ten. The specimen comprised PBMCs, sampled after nivolumab (anti-PD-1) treatment. The receptors stem from a person aged 40 to 85 with oral cavity squamous cell carcinoma. Each CDR3 is given with its conserved first and last residue. D genes are given only for firm matches. The size of a clone is reported for some rows only, either as once, few or many, or as a class for expanded clones.

abundance	d_gene	j_gene	len	v_gene	CDR3aa	CDR3nt
.	.	TRBJ1-6	13	TRBV7-9	CASSLGVSSPLHF	TGTGCCAGCAGCTTAGGCGTCAGCTCACCCCTCCACTTT
few	TRBD2	TRBJ2-5	17	TRBV7-2	CASSFRLAGRIQETQYF	TGTGCCAGCAGCTTCCGACTAGCGGGACGAATACAAGAGACCCAGTACTTC
.	TRBD1	TRBJ1-1	16	TRBV5-6	CASSFWGQAGGTEAFF	TGTGCCAGCAGCTTTTGGGGACAGGCCGGGGGGACTGAAGCTTTCTTT
.	TRBD2	TRBJ2-3	13	TRBV30	CATSGMSTDTQYF	TGTGCGACTAGCGGAATGTCCACAGATACGCAGTATTTT
.	.	TRBJ2-3	13	TRBV29-1	CSVDESSTDTQYF	TGCAGCGTTGACGAATCTAGCACAGATACGCAGTATTTT
once	TRBD2	TRBJ2-3	15	TRBV5-6	CASSLSGGLTDTQYF	TGTGCCAGCAGCTTGTCGGGGGGACTCACAGATACGCAGTATTTT
.	.	TRBJ2-1	12	TRBV7-8	CASSLMENEQFF	TGTGCCAGCAGCTTGATGGAGAATGAGCAGTTCTTC
.	.	TRBJ2-5	16	TRBV29-1	CSVDRLLGSEQETQYF	TGCAGCGTTGATCGGCTATTAGGGTCGGAACAAGAGACCCAGTACTTC
.	.	TRBJ1-4	16	TRBV4-1	CASSQDRGDPNEKLFF	TGCGCCAGCAGCCAAGATAGGGGGGATCCTAATGAAAAACTGTTTTTT
.	.	TRBJ2-2	12	TRBV27	CASRRHTGELFF	TGTGCCAGCCGGCGGCACACCGGGGAGCTGTTTTTT
.	TRBD1	TRBJ1-1	17	TRBV7-2	CASSSLGTGKIATEAFF	TGTGCCAGCAGCTCCCTCGGGACAGGGAAAATCGCTACTGAAGCTTTCTTT
once	TRBD1	TRBJ2-5	15	TRBV4-1	CASSQDNRGQETQYF	TGCGCCAGCAGCCAAGATAACAGGGGGCAAGAGACCCAGTACTTC
.	TRBD1	TRBJ2-4	17	TRBV5-1	CASSLDRGALGDYIQYF	TGCGCCAGCAGCTTGGACAGGGGGGCGTTGGGCGATTACATTCAGTACTTC
.	.	TRBJ1-2	11	TRBV29-1	CSFQGARGYTF	TGCTCATTCCAGGGAGCTCGCGGCTACACCTTC
.	.	TRBJ1-2	11	TRBV29-1	CSVNIGPGYTF	TGCAGCGTCAATATTGGACCGGGCTACACCTTC
.	TRBD1	TRBJ2-5	17	TRBV25-1	CASSDRGQGKTQETQYF	TGTGCCAGCAGTGACCGAGGACAGGGGAAAACCCAAGAGACCCAGTACTTC